The 11 T cell receptor beta chains below come from one sample, sequenced in a study of beta chain features in type 1 diabetes. The isolated RNA, all of it, was reverse transcribed, so expressed TCRB transcripts were what got sequenced. Data came from immunoSEQ multiplex PCR; TCRdb stores just in-frame clones and leaves some out. The sample includes about 620,000 clones, around 15% of them seen just once. What was sequenced was naive CD4+ T cells from blood. Receptors were obtained from a man aged 18-30 years in good health.

V and J are TRBV28 and TRBJ2-1; TRBD2 matches 14 bases. The CDR3 totals 14 residues. With V trimmed by 6 bases and J by 6 bases, 1 base remained unmatched. CDR1 and CDR2 from the germline V gene are MDHEN and SYDVKM. The DNA of the CDR3 is TGTGCCAGCAGGACTAGCGGGAGGGTCAATGAGCAGTTCTTC. Encoded protein: CASRTSGRVNEQFF.

The CDR3 sequence: CASSRDRVDGYTF. DNA of the CDR3: TGTGCCAGCAGCCGTGACAGGGTAGATGGCTACACCTTC. V usage is TRBV7-9 and J usage is TRBJ1-2; 7 bases are shared with TRBD1. V lost 5 bases and J lost 6; bases outside the gene matches: 6. The CDR3 sequence is 13 residues long. Looked up from germline, CDR1 is SEHNR and CDR2 is FQNEAQ (reference sequence).

This clone was seen more than once but under ten times. The chain joins TRBV11-2 to TRBJ2-4, with TRBD1 identical over 8 bases. V lost 4 bases, J lost 0 bases, and 14 bases stayed unmatched. The CDR3 sequence is 19 residues long. The germline gives CDR1 SGHAT, CDR2 FQNNGV. CDR3 nucleotide sequence: TGTGCCAGCAGCTCAAAACTGGACAGGGCTTATTTAGCCAAAAACATTCAGTACTTC. Translated, it gives CASSSKLDRAYLAKNIQYF.

This clone occurred a few times. The rearrangement uses TRBV7-9 and TRBJ1-2, with 9 bases that match TRBD1. The trim removed 7 bases at V and 4 bases at J, leaving 7 bases unmatched. Germline values: CDR1 SEHNR, CDR2 FQNEAQ (reference sequence). CDR3 size: 14 residues. The CDR3 sequence is CASTPGQGAYGYTF. In DNA, the CDR3 is TGTGCCAGCACCCCGGGACAGGGAGCCTATGGCTACACCTTC.

This clone has only a few counts. The chain couples TRBV4-3 to TRBJ2-1, with 9 bases fitting TRBD1. The germline gives CDR1 LGHNA, CDR2 YSLEER. V trimming: 3 bases; J trimming: 9 bases; junction bases outside the gene matches: 15. This CDR3 region has 17 residues. CDR3 protein: CASSHLAGTGLMGEQFF. DNA for the CDR3: TGCGCCAGCAGCCACTTGGCCGGGACAGGGTTAATGGGTGAGCAGTTCTTC.

This chain connects TRBV2 to TRBJ2-2; D is unresolved. Trimming took 4 bases from V and 6 from J, leaving 6 bases between them. CDR1 SNHLY and CDR2 FYNNEI come from the germline V gene. This CDR3 has 12 residues. This CDR3 reads CASSVQAGELFF. The CDR3 DNA follows: TGTGCCAGCAGTGTCCAGGCCGGGGAGCTGTTTTTT.

This clone was detected a few times. The gene calls are TRBV7-3 and TRBJ2-1; TRBD1 might be the D (5 bases). Germline assignment: CDR1 SGHTA and CDR2 FQGTGA. Deletions cut 1 base from V and 4 bases from J, with 20 bases between. The CDR3 is 18 residues long. The CDR3, as DNA: TGTGCCAGCAGCTTAAATGCTGGGGCCGACGATGTATACAATGAGCAGTTCTTC. Its translation is CASSLNAGADDVYNEQFF.

The rearrangement links TRBV14 to TRBJ2-1, with TRBD1 identical over 8 bases. Germline V gene sequence: CDR1 SGHDN, CDR2 FVKESK. The CDR3 loop spans 16 amino acids. V gave up 0 bases and J gave up 7 bases; unmatched junction bases: 8. This CDR3 is CASSQDGGQGRNEQFF. In DNA, the CDR3 is TGTGCCAGCAGCCAAGATGGAGGACAGGGTAGAAATGAGCAGTTCTTC.

The chain has TRBV4-1 and TRBJ1-5, with D possibly being TRBD1 (5 bases). Germline V gives CDR1 MGHRA, CDR2 YSYEKL. The V gene lost 4 bases and the J gene lost 5 bases, with 12 bases spanning the gap. This CDR3 has 14 amino acids. Here the CDR3 DNA reads TGCGCCAGCAGCCTTGCCGGAGGGGATCAGCCCCAGCATTTT. This codes for CASSLAGGDQPQHF.

The sample holds a few counts of this clone. The V and J genes are TRBV11-2 and TRBJ1-3; 7 bases are a match to TRBD1. CDR3 size: 20 residues. CDR1 SGHAT and CDR2 FQNNGV come from the germline V gene. V shed 0 bases, J shed 4 bases, and the junction held 18 bases outside the gene matches. This CDR3 reads CASSLDFVTMGGQSGNTIYF. The CDR3 nucleotides are TGTGCCAGCAGCTTAGACTTTGTGACCATGGGGGGACAGTCAGGAAACACCATATATTTT.

This clone was seen a handful of times. This sequence joins TRBV5-4 and TRBJ2-3; 9 bases fit TRBD1. This CDR3 is built from 14 residues. Germline trimming cut 2 bases from V and 5 bases from J; bases unmatched to any gene: 3. In germline, CDR1 is SGHNT, CDR2 YYREEE (reference sequence). Written as DNA, the CDR3 is TGTGCCAGCAGCTTACAGGGGGCAGAAGATACGCAGTATTTT. It encodes CASSLQGAEDTQYF.